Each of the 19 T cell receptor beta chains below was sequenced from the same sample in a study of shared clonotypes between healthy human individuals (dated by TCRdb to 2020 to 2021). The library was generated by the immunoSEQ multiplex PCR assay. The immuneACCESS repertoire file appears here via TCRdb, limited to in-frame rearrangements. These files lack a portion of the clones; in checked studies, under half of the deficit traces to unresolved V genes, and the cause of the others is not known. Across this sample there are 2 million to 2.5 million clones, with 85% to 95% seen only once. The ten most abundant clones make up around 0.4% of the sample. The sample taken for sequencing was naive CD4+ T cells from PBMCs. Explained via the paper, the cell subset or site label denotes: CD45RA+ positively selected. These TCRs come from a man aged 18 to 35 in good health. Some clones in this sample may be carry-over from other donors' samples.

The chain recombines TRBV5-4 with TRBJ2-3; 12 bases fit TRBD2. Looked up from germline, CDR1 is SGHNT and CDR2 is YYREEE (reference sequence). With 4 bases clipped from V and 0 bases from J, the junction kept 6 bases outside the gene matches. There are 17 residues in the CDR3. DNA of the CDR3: TGTGCCAGCAGCCCGGGACTAGCGGGCCTTAGCACAGATACGCAGTATTTT. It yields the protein CASSPGLAGLSTDTQYF.

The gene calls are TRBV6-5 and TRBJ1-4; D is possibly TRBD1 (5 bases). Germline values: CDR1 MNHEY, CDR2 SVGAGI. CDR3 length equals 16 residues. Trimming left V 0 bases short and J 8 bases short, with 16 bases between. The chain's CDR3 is CASSYSSVGTGEKLFF. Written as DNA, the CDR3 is TGTGCCAGCAGTTACTCGTCTGTGGGGACGGGGGAAAAACTGTTTTTT.

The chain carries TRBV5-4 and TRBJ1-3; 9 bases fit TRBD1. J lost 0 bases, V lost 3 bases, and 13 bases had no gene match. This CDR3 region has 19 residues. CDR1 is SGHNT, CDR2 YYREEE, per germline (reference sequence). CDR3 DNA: TGTGCCAGCAGCTGGGGGGGGACAGGGCCCATCTACTCTGGAAACACCATATATTTT. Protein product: CASSWGGTGPIYSGNTIYF. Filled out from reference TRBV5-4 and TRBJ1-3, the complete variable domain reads ETGVTQSPTHLIKTRGQQVTLRCSSQSGHNTVSWYQQALGQGPQFIFQYYREEENGRGNFPPRFSGLQFPNYSSELNVNALELDDSALYLCASSWGGTGPIYSGNTIYFGEGSWLTVV.

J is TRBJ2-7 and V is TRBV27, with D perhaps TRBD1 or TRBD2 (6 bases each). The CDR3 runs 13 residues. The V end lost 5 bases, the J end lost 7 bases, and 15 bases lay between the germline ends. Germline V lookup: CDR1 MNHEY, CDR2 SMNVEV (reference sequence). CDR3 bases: TGTGCCAGCAGTCTGAGACTAGGGGGGGAGCAGTACTTC. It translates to CASSLRLGGEQYF.

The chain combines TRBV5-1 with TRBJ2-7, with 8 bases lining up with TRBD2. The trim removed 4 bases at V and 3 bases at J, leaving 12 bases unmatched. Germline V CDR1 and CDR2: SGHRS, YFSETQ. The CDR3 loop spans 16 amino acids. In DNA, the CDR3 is TGCGCCAGCAGCATAGTACCGGGACTAGGGGGCTACGAGCAGTACTTC. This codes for CASSIVPGLGGYEQYF.

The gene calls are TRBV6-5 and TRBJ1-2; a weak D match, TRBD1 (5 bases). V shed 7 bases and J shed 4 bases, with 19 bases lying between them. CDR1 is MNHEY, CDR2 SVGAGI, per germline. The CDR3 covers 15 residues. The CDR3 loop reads CASTSGLLGGYGYTF. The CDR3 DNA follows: TGTGCCAGCACATCAGGGTTGTTGGGCGGCTATGGCTACACCTTC.

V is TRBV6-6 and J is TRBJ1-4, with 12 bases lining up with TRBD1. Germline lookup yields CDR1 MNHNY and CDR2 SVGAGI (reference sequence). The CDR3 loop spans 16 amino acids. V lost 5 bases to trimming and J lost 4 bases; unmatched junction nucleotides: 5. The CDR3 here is CASSRDRGLGNEKLFF. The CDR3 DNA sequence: TGTGCCAGCAGTCGGGACAGGGGGCTTGGTAATGAAAAACTGTTTTTT.

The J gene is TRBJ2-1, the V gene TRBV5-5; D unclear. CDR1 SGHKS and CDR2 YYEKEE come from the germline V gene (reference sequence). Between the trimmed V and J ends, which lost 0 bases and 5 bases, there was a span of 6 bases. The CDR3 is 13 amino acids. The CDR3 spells CASSLGQHNEQFF. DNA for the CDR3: TGTGCCAGCAGCTTGGGGCAGCACAATGAGCAGTTCTTC.

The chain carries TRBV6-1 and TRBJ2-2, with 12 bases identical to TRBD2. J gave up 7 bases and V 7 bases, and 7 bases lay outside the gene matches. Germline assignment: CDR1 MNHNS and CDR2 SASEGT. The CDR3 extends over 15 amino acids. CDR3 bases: TGTGCCAGCAACAGACTAGCGGGAGTGGGCGGGGAGCTGTTTTTT. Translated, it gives CASNRLAGVGGELFF.

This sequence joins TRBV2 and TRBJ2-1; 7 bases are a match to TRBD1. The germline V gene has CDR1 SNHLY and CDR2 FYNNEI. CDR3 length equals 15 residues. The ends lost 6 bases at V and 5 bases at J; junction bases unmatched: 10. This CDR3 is CASRLPGQNNNEQFF. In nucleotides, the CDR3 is TGTGCCAGCAGGCTTCCGGGACAGAACAACAATGAGCAGTTCTTC.

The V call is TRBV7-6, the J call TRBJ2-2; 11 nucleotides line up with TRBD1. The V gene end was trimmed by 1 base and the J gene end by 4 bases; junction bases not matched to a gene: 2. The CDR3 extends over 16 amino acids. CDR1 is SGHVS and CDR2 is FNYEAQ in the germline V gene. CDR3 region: CASSLDGTGGTGELFF. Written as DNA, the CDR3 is TGTGCCAGCAGCTTAGACGGGACAGGGGGCACCGGGGAGCTGTTTTTT.

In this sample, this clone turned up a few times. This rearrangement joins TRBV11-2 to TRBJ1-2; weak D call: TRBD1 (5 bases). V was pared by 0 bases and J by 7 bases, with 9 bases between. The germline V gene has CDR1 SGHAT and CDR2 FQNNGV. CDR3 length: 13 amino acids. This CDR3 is CASSLDPGSGYTF. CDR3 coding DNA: TGTGCCAGCAGCTTAGATCCAGGGAGTGGCTACACCTTC.

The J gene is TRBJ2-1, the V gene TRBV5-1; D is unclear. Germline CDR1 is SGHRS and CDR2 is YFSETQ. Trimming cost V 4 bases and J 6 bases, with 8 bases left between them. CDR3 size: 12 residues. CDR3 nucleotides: TGCGCCAGCAGCCAAATGGGCAATGAGCAGTTCTTC. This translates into CASSQMGNEQFF.

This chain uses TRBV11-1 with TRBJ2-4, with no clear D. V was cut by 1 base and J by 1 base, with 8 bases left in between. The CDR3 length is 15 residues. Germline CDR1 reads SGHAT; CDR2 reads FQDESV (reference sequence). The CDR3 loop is CASSLVGVAKNIQYF. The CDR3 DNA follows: TGTGCCAGCAGCTTAGTTGGCGTTGCCAAAAACATTCAGTACTTC.

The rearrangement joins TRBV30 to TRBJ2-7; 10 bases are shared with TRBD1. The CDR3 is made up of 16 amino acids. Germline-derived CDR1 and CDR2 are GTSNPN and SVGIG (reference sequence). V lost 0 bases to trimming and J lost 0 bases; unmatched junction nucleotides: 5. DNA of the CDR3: TGTGCCTGGAGTGTTTGGGGACAGGGGAGCTCCTACGAGCAGTACTTC. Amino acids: CAWSVWGQGSSYEQYF.

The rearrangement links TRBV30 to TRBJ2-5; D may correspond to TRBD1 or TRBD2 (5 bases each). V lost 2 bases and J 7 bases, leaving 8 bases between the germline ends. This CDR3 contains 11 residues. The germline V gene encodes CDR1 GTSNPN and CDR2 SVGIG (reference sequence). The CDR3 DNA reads TGTGCCTGGAGTCTGGGGACGACCCAGTACTTC. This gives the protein CAWSLGTTQYF.

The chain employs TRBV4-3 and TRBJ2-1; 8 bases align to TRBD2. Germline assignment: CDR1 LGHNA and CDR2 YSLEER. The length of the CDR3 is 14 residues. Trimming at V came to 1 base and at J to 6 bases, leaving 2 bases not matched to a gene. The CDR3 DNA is TGCGCCAGCAGCCAAGGAGGGACTAGCAATGAGCAGTTCTTC. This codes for CASSQGGTSNEQFF.

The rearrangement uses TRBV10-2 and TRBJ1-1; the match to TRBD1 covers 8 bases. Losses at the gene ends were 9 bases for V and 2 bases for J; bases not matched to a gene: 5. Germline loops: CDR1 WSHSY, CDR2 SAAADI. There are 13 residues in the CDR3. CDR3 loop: CASVTGANTEAFF. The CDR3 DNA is TGCGCCAGTGTGACAGGGGCTAACACTGAAGCTTTCTTT.

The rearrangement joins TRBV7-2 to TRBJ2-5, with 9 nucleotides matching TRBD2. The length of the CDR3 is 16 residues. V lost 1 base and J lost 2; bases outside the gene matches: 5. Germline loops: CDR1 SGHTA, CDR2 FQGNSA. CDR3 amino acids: CASSLVSGSLQETQYF. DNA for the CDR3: TGTGCCAGCAGCTTAGTTAGCGGGAGCCTTCAAGAGACCCAGTACTTC.